This entry lists 10 T cell receptor beta chains sequenced from one sample in a study of response to subunit inactivated influenza vaccine listed by TCRdb under 2018. Libraries came from RT-PCR. Sequencing was performed on an Illumina HiSeq 2500. TCRdb applied fastp at Q25 and MiXCR to the public reads, then kept only in-frame beta chains. Each CDR3 protein gets just one entry, which takes the most common genes and DNA from the rows behind it. The sample has some 480,000 distinct CDR3 sequences on record, approximately 9.9% of them singletons. Together, the top ten hold about 12% of the sample. This specimen's time point label, per the study, means: more than 40 days after influenza vaccine administration. The source material was PBMCs from blood, sampled 45 days after vaccination. These receptors were taken from a man aged 45-65 years who received an inactivated influenza vaccine. Donor details come from another sample of the same person, matched by shared clones.

This clonotype was seen more than once but under ten times. V and J are TRBV4-3 and TRBJ1-5; no clear D. Germline V gives CDR1 LGHNA, CDR2 YSLEER. The CDR3 sequence is 15 residues long. V lost 0 bases to trimming and J lost 2 bases, with 8 bases between them. CDR3 DNA: TGCGCCAGCAGCCAAGAAAAGGGAGGCAATCAGCCCCAGCATTTT. The encoded protein is CASSQEKGGNQPQHF.

This clonotype was seen a handful of times. CDR3 amino acids: CAISESPGPNEQFF. Here the CDR3 DNA reads TGTGCCATCAGTGAGTCTCCCGGACCCAATGAGCAGTTCTTC. V and J are TRBV10-3 and TRBJ2-1, with D hard to call. Trimming left V 0 bases short and J 6 bases short, with 9 bases between. The CDR3 runs to 14 residues. CDR1 ENHRY and CDR2 SYGVKD come from the germline V gene.

CDR3 region: CSVEDWLPGTQYF. The CDR3 region has the DNA TGCAGCGTTGAAGATTGGCTCCCAGGTACGCAGTATTTT. The rearrangement links TRBV29-1 to TRBJ2-3; D ambiguous. Germline assignment: CDR1 SQVTM and CDR2 ANQGSEA. This CDR3 has 13 residues. V was clipped by 0 bases and J by 8 bases, with 12 bases between them.

V gene TRBV6-2 or TRBV6-3 combines with J gene TRBJ2-4, with 8 bases that match TRBD1. Germline V lookup: CDR1 MNHEY, CDR2 SVGEGT. V lost 4 bases to trimming and J lost 9 bases; unmatched junction nucleotides: 8. The CDR3 runs 14 residues. CDR3 residues: CASSSGTGGFIQYF. CDR3 nucleotide sequence: TGTGCCAGCAGTTCCGGGACAGGAGGCTTCATTCAGTACTTC.

This rearrangement joins TRBV5-1 to TRBJ1-2; D is uncertain. The CDR3 runs to 14 residues. Germline V gives CDR1 SGHRS, CDR2 YFSETQ. The V end lost 5 bases, the J end lost 0 bases, and 11 bases lay between the germline ends. The CDR3 sequence is CASRFGPTNYGYTF. CDR3 DNA: TGCGCCAGCAGATTTGGACCGACTAACTATGGCTACACCTTC. The full variable domain, completed using reference TRBV5-1 and TRBJ1-2, is KAGVTQTPRYLIKTRGQQVTLSCSPISGHRSVSWYQQTPGQGLQFLFEYFSETQRNKGNFPGRFSGRQFSNSRSEMNVSTLELGDSALYLCASRFGPTNYGYTFGSGTRLTVV.

The chain combines TRBV12-3 or TRBV12-4 with TRBJ2-3; a weak D match, TRBD2 (6 bases). The CDR3 spans 14 residues. V dropped 5 bases and J dropped 4 bases, with 13 bases sitting between them. The CDR3 bases are TGTGCCAGCAGTCCGCAGGGCGGGGCAGATACGCAGTATTTT. Amino acids: CASSPQGGADTQYF.

This chain connects TRBV2 to TRBJ1-5; possibly TRBD1 for D (5 bases). The V and J ends lost 6 bases and 4 bases respectively, with 13 bases between them. CDR3 length equals 14 residues. From germline, CDR1 is SNHLY and CDR2 FYNNEI. Here the CDR3 reads CASRGRQNNQPQHF. In DNA, the CDR3 is TGTGCCAGCAGGGGACGGCAAAATAATCAGCCCCAGCATTTT. Full variable domain (outside the CDR3, taken from reference TRBV2 and TRBJ1-5): EPEVTQTPSHQVTQMGQEVILRCVPISNHLYFYWYRQILGQKVEFLVSFYNNEISEKSEIFDDQFSVERPDGSNFTLKIRSTKLEDSAMYFCASRGRQNNQPQHFGDGTRLSIL.

Ten or more counts support this clonotype. The CDR3 protein is CASSLEEGTEAFF. The CDR3 region has the DNA TGTGCCAGCAGCTTAGAAGAGGGCACTGAAGCTTTCTTT. The chain links TRBV7-9 to TRBJ1-1; D unclear. CDR1 is SEHNR, CDR2 FQNEAQ, per germline (reference sequence). The CDR3 covers 13 residues. The V end was cut by 1 base, the J end by 4 bases, with 7 bases between.

The J gene is TRBJ2-2, the V gene TRBV3-1, with TRBD2 matching 13 bases. The CDR3 contains 17 residues. Germline CDR1 LGHDT, CDR2 YNNKEL (reference sequence). The trim removed 5 bases at V and 1 base at J, leaving 4 bases unmatched. CDR3: CASSWTSGGLNTGELFF. As DNA, the CDR3 is TGTGCCAGCAGCTGGACTAGCGGGGGCCTGAACACCGGGGAGCTGTTTTTT.

This clonotype was found a few times. V usage is TRBV3-1 and J usage is TRBJ1-1; D is ambiguous. Germline V CDR1 and CDR2: LGHDT, YNNKEL (reference sequence). The CDR3 has 14 residues. V gave up 3 bases and J gave up 1 base, with 9 bases separating them. The CDR3 reads CASSQGPQNTEAFF. The CDR3 DNA is TGTGCCAGCAGCCAGGGTCCCCAGAACACTGAAGCTTTCTTT. The variable domain in full, completed from reference TRBV3-1 and TRBJ1-1, reads DTAVSQTPKYLVTQMGNDKSIKCEQNLGHDTMYWYKQDSKKFLKIMFSYNNKELIINETVPNRFSPKSPDKAHLNLHINSLELGDSAVYFCASSQGPQNTEAFFGQGTRLTVV.